The entry that follows covers one T cell receptor beta chain sequence. Antigen specificity is unknown. This specimen comes from a study of vaccination effects on CD4 cells after COVID-19. Study-wide findings and caveats: There was marked clonal contraction among infection- and vaccine-induced clones late after vaccination. The vaccine-induced clones of healthy vaccinees included only 1 of 255 that cross-reacted with common cold coronaviruses.

Before sequencing took place, the ViraFEST assay used viral peptide pools to expand antigen-specific CD4+ T cells. CD4+ T cells were isolated after less than 13 days of culture. Two-dose BNT162b2 or mRNA-1273 vaccination was given to participants. The V gene's germline CDR1 is MNHEY and CDR2 SVGAGI. The CDR3 covers 14 residues. The junction had 8 bases not matched to a gene; V was cut back by 10 bases and J by 3 bases. Some clones are missing from TCRdb's copy, which holds only in-frame ones; the method was immunoSEQ multiplex PCR. The profile shows about 69,000 clones, around 69% of them singletons. The TCR was taken from a human donor who received a COVID-19 vaccine. This chain joins TRBV6-5 and TRBJ2-1, with 8 bases lining up with TRBD2. Sequenced here: CD4+ T cells from PBMCs cultured with HCoV-229E spike peptides, sampled after COVID-19 vaccination. The CDR3 reads CATSIAGYYNEQFF. The CDR3 region has the DNA TGTGCCACGAGTATAGCGGGGTACTACAATGAGCAGTTCTTC.